The entry that follows covers one T cell receptor beta chain sequence. The same CDR3 is also encoded by other DNA sequences in this sample. The entry originates in a study of OX40 agonist ivuxolimab in advanced cancers. On the study more broadly: Ivuxolimab doses were 0.01, 0.1, 0.3, 1.5, 3 or 10 mg/kg every 2 weeks.

TCRdb's copy holds only in-frame clones and misses some; the assay was immunoSEQ multiplex PCR. This sample has tens of thousands of clones, with roughly nine tenths found just once. Trimming shortened V by 7 bases and J by 2 bases, and 9 bases separated the two germline ends. The CDR3 length is 12 residues. Germline CDR1 reads MNHNY; CDR2 reads SVGAGI (reference sequence). The chain uses TRBV6-6 and TRBJ2-7, with D hard to call. This specimen consisted of CD4+ or CD8+ T cells sorted from blood, obtained in a trial of the OX40 agonist ivuxolimab. This clonotype originated in an adult with an advanced solid tumor such as melanoma, head and neck, liver or kidney cancer. CDR3 sequence reads: CASMGVTYEQYF. The CDR3 bases are TGTGCCAGCATGGGCGTTACCTACGAGCAGTACTTC.